This TCR beta chain was found in a study of T cells after posttransplantation cyclophosphamide. General study points: TRB overlap between skin or GI tissue T cells and blood was limited. Donor CD8+ memory clones often dominated recipient blood repertoires at later times. Recipient CMV seropositivity and CMV reactivation strongly tracked TRB clonality.

Sampled 1 year posttransplant, controls received myeloablative marrow transplants, methotrexate and a calcineurin inhibitor. The count of this clone is one. The target antigen is unknown. Data came from immunoSEQ multiplex PCR; TCRdb stores just in-frame clones and leaves some out. The sample shows 9,000 to 10,000 clones, roughly 90% of them seen only once. Sequences were derived from PBMCs, sampled after an allogeneic stem cell transplant with a calcineurin inhibitor and methotrexate. This TCR was sampled from a young adult male patient who received an allogeneic stem cell transplant from an unrelated donor, was CMV-positive, and had no GVHD. Some T cells may have originated in the graft donor.

CDR3 sequence (DNA): TGCGCCAGCAGCCCAATAGCGGGGGTAATCACAGATACGCAGTATTTT. Its protein is CASSPIAGVITDTQYF. This chain connects TRBV5-1 to TRBJ2-3; 9 nucleotides agree with TRBD2. Germline V lookup: CDR1 SGHRS, CDR2 YFSETQ. J was trimmed by 2 bases and V by 4 bases; bases with no gene match: 8. The CDR3 extends over 16 amino acids.